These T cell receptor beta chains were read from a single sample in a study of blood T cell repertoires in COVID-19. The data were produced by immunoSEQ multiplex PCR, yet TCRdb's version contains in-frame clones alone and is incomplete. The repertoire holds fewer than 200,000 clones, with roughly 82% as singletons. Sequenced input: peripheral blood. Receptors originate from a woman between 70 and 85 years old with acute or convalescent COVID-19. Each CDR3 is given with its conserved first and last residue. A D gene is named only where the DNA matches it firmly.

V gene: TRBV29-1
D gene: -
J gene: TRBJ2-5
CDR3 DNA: TGCAGCGTTCTGGGGCGTGTGGAAGAGACCCAGTACTTC
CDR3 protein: CSVLGRVEETQYF

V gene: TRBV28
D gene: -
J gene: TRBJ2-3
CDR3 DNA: TGTGCCAGCAGTTCGACTAGCACAGATACGCAGTATTTT
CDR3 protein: CASSSTSTDTQYF

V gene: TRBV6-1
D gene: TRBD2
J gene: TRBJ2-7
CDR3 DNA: TGTGCCAGCAGTGAACTAGCGGGGAGACACTACGAGCAGTACTTC
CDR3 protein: CASSELAGRHYEQYF

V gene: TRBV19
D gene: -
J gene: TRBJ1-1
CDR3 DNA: TGTGCCAGTAGTGCCCGGGGGAGCGAAGCTTTCTTT
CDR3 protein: CASSARGSEAFF

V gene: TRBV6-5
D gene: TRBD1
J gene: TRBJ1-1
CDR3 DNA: TGTGCCAGCAGTTACCCTGGACAGGGCTCTGAAGCTTTCTTT
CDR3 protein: CASSYPGQGSEAFF

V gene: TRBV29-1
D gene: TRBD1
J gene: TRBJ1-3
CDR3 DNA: TGCAGCGTTGGACAGGGGGCCAGAAACACCATATATTTT
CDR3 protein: CSVGQGARNTIYF

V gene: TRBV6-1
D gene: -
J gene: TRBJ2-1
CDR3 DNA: TGTGCCAGCAGTGAAGGGCGCCTGGAGAGTGAGCAGTTCTTC
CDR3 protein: CASSEGRLESEQFF

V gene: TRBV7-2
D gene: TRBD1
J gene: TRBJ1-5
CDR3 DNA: TGTGCCAGCAGCCGCGGGACAGTAAATCAGCCCCAGCATTTT
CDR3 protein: CASSRGTVNQPQHF

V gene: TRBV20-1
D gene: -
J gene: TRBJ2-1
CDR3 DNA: TGCAGTGCCGCGTCGAACAATGAGCAGTTCTTC
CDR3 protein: CSAASNNEQFF

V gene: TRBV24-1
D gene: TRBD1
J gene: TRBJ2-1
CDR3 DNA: TGTGCCACCAGTGCAAGGGGACAGGGGGGCTCCTACAATGAGCAGTTCTTC
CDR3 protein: CATSARGQGGSYNEQFF